This entry lists 11 T cell receptor beta chains sequenced from one sample in a study of blood T cell repertoires in COVID-19. Only in-frame clones appear in the TCRdb table, and some are missing; sequencing was by immunoSEQ multiplex PCR. The sample consists of about 360,000 clones, around 84% of them appearing once. The source material was peripheral blood. Receptor source: a human donor with acute or convalescent COVID-19. The donor label of this sample is uncertain.

V gene TRBV28 combines with J gene TRBJ2-7, with TRBD1 matching over 7 bases. CDR1 MDHEN and CDR2 SYDVKM come from the germline V gene. CDR3 length equals 14 residues. The V gene end was trimmed by 8 bases and the J gene end by 1 base; junction bases not matched to a gene: 8. Here the CDR3 reads CASGENRGSYEQYF. Here the CDR3 DNA reads TGTGCCAGCGGAGAGAACAGGGGTTCCTACGAGCAGTACTTC.

This chain joins TRBV28 and TRBJ2-1, with TRBD2 as a possible D gene (6 bases). V gave up 5 bases and J gave up 3 bases, with 17 bases separating them. From germline, CDR1 is MDHEN and CDR2 SYDVKM. The CDR3 has 16 amino acids. CDR3 amino acids: CASSPPSGGNYNEQFF. The CDR3 bases are TGTGCCAGCAGTCCCCCAAGTGGGGGGAACTACAATGAGCAGTTCTTC. Full variable domain (outside the CDR3, taken from reference TRBV28 and TRBJ2-1): DVKVTQSSRYLVKRTGEKVFLECVQDMDHENMFWYRQDPGLGLRLIYFSYDVKMKEKGDIPEGYSVSREKKERFSLILESASTNQTSMYLCASSPPSGGNYNEQFFGPGTRLTVL.

This clone occurred once. This chain uses TRBV7-8 with TRBJ1-5; 9 nucleotides line up with TRBD1. V lost 5 bases and J lost 4; bases outside the gene matches: 9. Germline CDR1 is SGHVS and CDR2 is FQNEAQ. CDR3 size: 16 residues. Here the CDR3 reads CASSSTGTGLNQPQHF. CDR3 nucleotides: TGTGCCAGCAGCAGTACCGGGACAGGGCTTAATCAGCCCCAGCATTTT.

The chain employs TRBV7-9 and TRBJ1-1; the match to TRBD1 covers 9 bases. CDR1 is SEHNR and CDR2 is FQNEAQ in the germline V gene (reference sequence). The V segment lost 6 bases and the J segment 3 bases; nucleotides outside the gene matches: 8. The CDR3 totals 15 residues. CDR3 nucleotides: TGTGCCAGCAGTCAAAAACGACAGGGGGACACTGAAGCTTTCTTT. It is translated as CASSQKRQGDTEAFF.

This clone showed up just a few times. The CDR3 nucleotides are TGTGCCAGCAGCCAAAACAGGGACCGGATCTATGGCTACACCTTC. Its translation is CASSQNRDRIYGYTF. The chain uses TRBV7-9 and TRBJ1-2, with D maybe TRBD1 (6 bases). The ends were cut back, 5 bases at V and 4 bases at J, with 17 bases in the middle. The CDR3 is made up of 15 amino acids. The germline V gene encodes CDR1 SEHNR and CDR2 FQNEAQ (reference sequence).

The chain employs TRBV7-9 and TRBJ2-1; D not resolved. The V gene lost 0 bases and the J gene lost 8 bases, with 23 bases spanning the gap. This CDR3 region has 18 residues. Per germline, CDR1 SEHNR and CDR2 FQNEAQ (reference sequence). The CDR3 region has the DNA TGTGCCAGCAGCTTAGCGGTTTCCACCAAGCCCATTGCTGATGAGCAGTTCTTC. Residues: CASSLAVSTKPIADEQFF.

This chain connects TRBV4-1 to TRBJ2-7, with D possibly being TRBD2 (7 bases). The germline V gene encodes CDR1 MGHRA and CDR2 YSYEKL. V shed 0 bases and J shed 9 bases, with 21 bases lying between them. The CDR3 consists of 16 residues. In DNA form, the CDR3 reads TGCGCCAGCAGCCAAGATGTGTCCGGGGGGCGCTTGGGGCAGTACTTC. Protein: CASSQDVSGGRLGQYF.

This chain uses TRBV19 with TRBJ2-6; D is undetermined. CDR3 length: 16 amino acids. CDR1 and CDR2 from the germline V gene are LNHDA and SQIVND (reference sequence). The V and J ends lost 5 bases and 5 bases respectively, with 16 bases between them. CDR3: CASSPVELIWANVLTF. DNA for the CDR3: TGTGCCAGTAGTCCCGTCGAGTTGATCTGGGCCAACGTCCTGACTTTC.

The J gene is TRBJ1-1, the V gene TRBV11-2; 8 nucleotides match TRBD1. V lost 2 bases and J lost 3; bases outside the gene matches: 14. Germline V gene data show CDR1 as SGHAT and CDR2 as FQNNGV. The CDR3 contains 18 residues. CDR3 in amino acids: CASSLTGPGGLVYTEAFF. CDR3 sequence (DNA): TGTGCCAGCAGCTTAACTGGGCCAGGGGGCCTCGTGTACACTGAAGCTTTCTTT.

The rearrangement joins TRBV10-3 to TRBJ1-1; 9 bases agree with TRBD1. Germline CDR1 is ENHRY and CDR2 is SYGVKD. There are 14 residues in the CDR3. The V segment lost 8 bases and the J segment 1 base; nucleotides outside the gene matches: 5. The CDR3 is CAIGSDRGNTEAFF. CDR3 bases: TGTGCCATCGGCTCGGACAGGGGGAACACTGAAGCTTTCTTT.

This chain links TRBV6-5 with TRBJ1-2; D uncertain. From germline, CDR1 is MNHEY and CDR2 SVGAGI. The CDR3 covers 13 residues. V gave up 7 bases and J gave up 5 bases, with 14 bases separating them. The CDR3 here is CASTEGFTYGYTF. The CDR3 nucleotides are TGTGCCAGCACCGAGGGATTTACTTATGGCTACACCTTC.